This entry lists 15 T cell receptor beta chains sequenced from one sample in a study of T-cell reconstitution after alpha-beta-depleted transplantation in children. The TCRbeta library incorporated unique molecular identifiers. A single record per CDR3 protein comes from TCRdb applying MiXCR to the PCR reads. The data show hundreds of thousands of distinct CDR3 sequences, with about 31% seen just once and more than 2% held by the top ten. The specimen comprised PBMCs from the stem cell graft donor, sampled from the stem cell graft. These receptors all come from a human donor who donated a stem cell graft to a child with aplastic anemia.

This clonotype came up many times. The CDR3 loop reads CASSAGNTEAFF. CDR3 in DNA: TGTGCCAGCTCGGCTGGGAACACTGAAGCTTTCTTT. The gene calls are TRBV7-8 and TRBJ1-1; D is ambiguous. This CDR3 is 12 amino acids long. Trimming pared 8 bases from V and 1 base from J, leaving 8 bases between. From germline, CDR1 is SGHVS and CDR2 FQNEAQ.

The CDR3 nucleotides read TGCAGTGCTAATGGGGGGACAGGGAGCACAGATACGCAGTATTTT. Its translation: CSANGGTGSTDTQYF. This sequence joins TRBV20-1 and TRBJ2-3; 9 bases line up with TRBD1. Germline CDR1 is DFQATT and CDR2 is SNEGSKA (reference sequence). V lost 4 bases to trimming and J lost 0 bases; unmatched junction nucleotides: 5. This CDR3 region has 15 residues.

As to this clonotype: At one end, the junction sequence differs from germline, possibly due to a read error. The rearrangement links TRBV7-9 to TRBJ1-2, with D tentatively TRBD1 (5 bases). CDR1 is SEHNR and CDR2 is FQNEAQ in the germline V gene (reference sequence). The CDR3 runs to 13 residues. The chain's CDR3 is CASSSYIGDLSPF. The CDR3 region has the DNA TGTGCCAGCAGCTCGTACATAGGGGACCTAAGCCCCTTC.

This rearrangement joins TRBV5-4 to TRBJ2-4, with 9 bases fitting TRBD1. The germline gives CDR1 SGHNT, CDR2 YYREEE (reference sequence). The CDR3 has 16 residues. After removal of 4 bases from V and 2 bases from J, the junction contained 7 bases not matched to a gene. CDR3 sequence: CASSRTGGATKNIQYF. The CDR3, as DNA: TGTGCCAGCAGCCGAACAGGGGGCGCAACCAAAAACATTCAGTACTTC.

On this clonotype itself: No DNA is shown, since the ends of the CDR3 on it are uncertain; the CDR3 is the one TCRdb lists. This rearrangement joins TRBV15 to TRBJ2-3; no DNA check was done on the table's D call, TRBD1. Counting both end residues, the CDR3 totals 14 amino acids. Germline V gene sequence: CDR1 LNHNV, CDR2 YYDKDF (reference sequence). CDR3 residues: CATSRPSVADTQYF.

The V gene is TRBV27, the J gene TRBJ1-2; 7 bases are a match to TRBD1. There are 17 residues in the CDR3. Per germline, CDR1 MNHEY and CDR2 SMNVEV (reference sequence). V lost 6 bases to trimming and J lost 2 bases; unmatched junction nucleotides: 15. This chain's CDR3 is CASRTRDRRGENYGYTF. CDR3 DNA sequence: TGTGCCAGCAGGACCCGGGACAGAAGAGGGGAAAACTATGGCTACACCTTC.

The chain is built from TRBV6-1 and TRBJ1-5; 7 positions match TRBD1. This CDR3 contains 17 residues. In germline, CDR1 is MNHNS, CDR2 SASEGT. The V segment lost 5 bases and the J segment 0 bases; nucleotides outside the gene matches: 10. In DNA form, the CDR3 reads TGTGCCAGCAGTCCCGGGGGGACAGACTATAGCAATCAGCCCCAGCATTTT. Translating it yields CASSPGGTDYSNQPQHF.

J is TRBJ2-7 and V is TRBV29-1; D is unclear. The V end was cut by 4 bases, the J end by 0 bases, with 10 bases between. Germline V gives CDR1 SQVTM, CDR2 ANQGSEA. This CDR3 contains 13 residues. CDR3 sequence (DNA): TGCAGCGTTGCCGGAACAACCTCCTACGAGCAGTACTTC. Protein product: CSVAGTTSYEQYF.

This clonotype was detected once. The CDR3: CASSQDPGGLSEQYF. The CDR3 region has the DNA TGCGCCAGCAGCCAAGACCCAGGGGGGCTCAGCGAGCAGTACTTC. This chain links TRBV4-3 with TRBJ2-7, with a weak D call TRBD1 (7 bases). V lost 0 bases and J 6 bases, leaving 15 bases between the germline ends. CDR1 and CDR2 from the germline V gene are LGHNA and YSLEER. The CDR3 contains 15 residues.

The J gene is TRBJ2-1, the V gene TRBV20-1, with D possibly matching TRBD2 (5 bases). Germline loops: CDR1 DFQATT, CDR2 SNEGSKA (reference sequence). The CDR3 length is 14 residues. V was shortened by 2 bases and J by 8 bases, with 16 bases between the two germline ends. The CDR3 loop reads CSARRGFLFDEQFF. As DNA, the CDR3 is TGCAGTGCTAGACGGGGTTTCCTATTCGATGAGCAGTTCTTC.

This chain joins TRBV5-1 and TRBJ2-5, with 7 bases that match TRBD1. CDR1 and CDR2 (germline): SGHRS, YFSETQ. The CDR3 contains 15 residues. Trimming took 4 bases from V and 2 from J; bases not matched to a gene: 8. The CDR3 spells CASSLLTGPQETQYF. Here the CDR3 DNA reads TGCGCCAGCAGCCTATTGACAGGGCCTCAAGAGACCCAGTACTTC.

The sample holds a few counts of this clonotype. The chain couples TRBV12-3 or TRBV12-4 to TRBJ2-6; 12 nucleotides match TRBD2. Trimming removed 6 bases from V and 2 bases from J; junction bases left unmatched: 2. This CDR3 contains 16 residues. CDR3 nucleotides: TGTGCCAGCAGGACTAGCGGGAGTACTGGGGCCAACGTCCTGACTTTC. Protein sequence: CASRTSGSTGANVLTF.

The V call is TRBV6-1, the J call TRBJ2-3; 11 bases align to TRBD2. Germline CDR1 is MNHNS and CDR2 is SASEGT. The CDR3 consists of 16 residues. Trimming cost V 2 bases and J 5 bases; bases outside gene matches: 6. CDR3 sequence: CASSELTSGMGDTQYF. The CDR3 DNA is TGTGCCAGCAGTGAATTGACTAGCGGGATGGGAGATACGCAGTATTTT.

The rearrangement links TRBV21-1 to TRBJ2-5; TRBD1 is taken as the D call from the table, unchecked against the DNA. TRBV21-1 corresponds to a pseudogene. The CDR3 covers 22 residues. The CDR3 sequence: CASSTTSRSPGQTPLRVETQYF. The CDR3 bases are TGTGCCAGCAGCACCACCTCAAGGTCTCCGGGACAGACGCCCCTAAGGGTGGAGACCCAGTACTTC.

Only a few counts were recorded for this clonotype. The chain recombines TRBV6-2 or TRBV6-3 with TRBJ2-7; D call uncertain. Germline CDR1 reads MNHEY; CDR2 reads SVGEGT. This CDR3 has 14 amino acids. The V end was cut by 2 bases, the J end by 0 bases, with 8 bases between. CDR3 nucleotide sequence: TGTGCCAGCAGTTACCACGAGCCCTCCTACGAGCAGTACGTC. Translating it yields CASSYHEPSYEQYV.